This T cell receptor beta chain is drawn from a study of monozygotic twins with inflammatory bowel disease. Whole-study findings and limits: Healthy co-twins showed greater TCRbeta diversity (inverse Simpson) than IBD patients.

The CDR3 extends over 14 amino acids. Germline V gene sequence: CDR1 SGHRS, CDR2 YFSETQ. Template switching was used to attach UMIs, which incorporated a 6-nucleotide sample barcode. Each CDR3 protein gets one entry in TCRdb, which reprocessed the 5' RACE reads and gives no DNA. This table lists about 300,000 distinct CDR3 sequences. With regard to this clonotype: Its matching antigen is unknown.

The sequence came from a human donor with ulcerative colitis or Crohn's disease, or a healthy co-twin of an affected twin (not recorded which). V is TRBV5-1 and J is TRBJ1-2. Input material: blood. The CDR3 loop is CASSSGTDSYGYTF. The full variable domain, in which reference TRBV5-1 and TRBJ1-2 provide the parts outside the CDR3, is KAGVTQTPRYLIKTRGQQVTLSCSPISGHRSVSWYQQTPGQGLQFLFEYFSETQRNKGNFPGRFSGRQFSNSRSEMNVSTLELGDSALYLCASSSGTDSYGYTFGSGTRLTVV.